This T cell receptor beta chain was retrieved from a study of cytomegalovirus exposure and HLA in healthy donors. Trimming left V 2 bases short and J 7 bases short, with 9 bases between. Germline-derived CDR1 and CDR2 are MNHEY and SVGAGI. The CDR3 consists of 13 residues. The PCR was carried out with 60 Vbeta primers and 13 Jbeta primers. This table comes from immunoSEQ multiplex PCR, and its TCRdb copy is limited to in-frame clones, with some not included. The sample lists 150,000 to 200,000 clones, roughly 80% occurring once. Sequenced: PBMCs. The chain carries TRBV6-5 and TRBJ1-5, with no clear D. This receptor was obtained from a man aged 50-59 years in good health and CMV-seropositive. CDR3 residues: CASSYASGQPQHF. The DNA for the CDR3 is TGTGCCAGCAGTTACGCCAGCGGGCAGCCCCAGCATTTT.